The TCR beta chain described here comes from a study of shared clonotypes between healthy human individuals. Naivety among CD8 cells was defined by CD45RO negativity and positive CCR7 selection, thereby excluding terminally differentiated effector memory CD45RA+ cells. Only in-frame clones appear in the TCRdb table, and some are missing; sequencing was by immunoSEQ multiplex PCR. The table shows just over 2,000,000 clones, with 85% to 95% occurring only once. This receptor was obtained from a man aged 18 to 35 in good health. What was sequenced was naive CD8+ T cells sorted from blood.

In nucleotides, the CDR3 is TGCGCCAGCAGCCAAGAAGGGGATAGGACCCTCACAGATACGCAGTATTTT. It encodes CASSQEGDRTLTDTQYF. V usage is TRBV4-1 and J usage is TRBJ2-3; a weak D match, TRBD1 (5 bases). Germline CDR1 MGHRA, CDR2 YSYEKL. The CDR3 loop spans 17 amino acids. Trimming left V 0 bases short and J 2 bases short, with 15 bases between.